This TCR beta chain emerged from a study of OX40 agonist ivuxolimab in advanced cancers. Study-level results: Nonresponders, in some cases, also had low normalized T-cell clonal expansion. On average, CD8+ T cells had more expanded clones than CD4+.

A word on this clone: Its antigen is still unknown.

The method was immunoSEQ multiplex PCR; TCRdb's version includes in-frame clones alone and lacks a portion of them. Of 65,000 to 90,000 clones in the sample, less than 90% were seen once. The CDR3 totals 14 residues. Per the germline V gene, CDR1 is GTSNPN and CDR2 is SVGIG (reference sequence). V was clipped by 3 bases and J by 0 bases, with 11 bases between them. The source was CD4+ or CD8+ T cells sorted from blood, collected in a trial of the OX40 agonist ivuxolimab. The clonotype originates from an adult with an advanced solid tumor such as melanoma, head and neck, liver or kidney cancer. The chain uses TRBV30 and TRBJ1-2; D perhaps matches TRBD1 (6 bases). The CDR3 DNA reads TGTGCCTGGAGCGTAGGGGGATCTAACTATGGCTACACCTTC. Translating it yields CAWSVGGSNYGYTF. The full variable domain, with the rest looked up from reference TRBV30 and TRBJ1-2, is SQTIHQWPATLVQPVGSPLSLECTVEGTSNPNLYWYRQAAGRGLQLLFYSVGIGQISSEVPQNLSASRPQDRQFILSSKKLLLSDSGFYLCAWSVGGSNYGYTFGSGTRLTVV.